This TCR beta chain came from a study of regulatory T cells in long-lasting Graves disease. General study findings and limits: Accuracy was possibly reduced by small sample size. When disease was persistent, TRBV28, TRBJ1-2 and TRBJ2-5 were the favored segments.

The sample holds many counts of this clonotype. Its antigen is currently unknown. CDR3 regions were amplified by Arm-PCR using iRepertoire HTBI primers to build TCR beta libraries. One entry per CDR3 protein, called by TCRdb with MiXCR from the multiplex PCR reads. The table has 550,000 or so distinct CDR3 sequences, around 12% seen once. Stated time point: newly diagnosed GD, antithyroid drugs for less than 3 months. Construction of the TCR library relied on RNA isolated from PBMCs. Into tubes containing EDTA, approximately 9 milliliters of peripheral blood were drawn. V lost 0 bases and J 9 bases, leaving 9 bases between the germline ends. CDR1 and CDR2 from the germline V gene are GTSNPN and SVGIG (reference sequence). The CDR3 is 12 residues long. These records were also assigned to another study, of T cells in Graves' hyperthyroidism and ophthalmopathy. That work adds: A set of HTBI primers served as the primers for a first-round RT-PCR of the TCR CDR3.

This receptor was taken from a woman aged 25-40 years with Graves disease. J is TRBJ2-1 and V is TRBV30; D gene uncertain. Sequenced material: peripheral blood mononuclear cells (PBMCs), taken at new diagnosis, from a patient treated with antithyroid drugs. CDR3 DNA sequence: TGTGCCTGGAGTGTTTCGGTATCTGAGCAGTTCTTC. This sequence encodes CAWSVSVSEQFF.